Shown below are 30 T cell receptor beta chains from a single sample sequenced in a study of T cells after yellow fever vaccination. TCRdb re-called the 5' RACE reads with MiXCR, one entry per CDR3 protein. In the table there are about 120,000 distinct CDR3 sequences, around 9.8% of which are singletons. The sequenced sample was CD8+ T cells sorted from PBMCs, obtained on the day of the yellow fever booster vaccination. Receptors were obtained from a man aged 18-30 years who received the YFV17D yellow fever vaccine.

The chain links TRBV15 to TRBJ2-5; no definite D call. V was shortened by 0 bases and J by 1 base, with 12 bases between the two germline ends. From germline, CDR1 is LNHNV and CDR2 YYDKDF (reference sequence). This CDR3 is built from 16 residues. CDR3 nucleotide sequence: TGTGCCACCAGCAGAGATCTGGGGTTCACCCAAGAGACCCAGTACTTC. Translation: CATSRDLGFTQETQYF. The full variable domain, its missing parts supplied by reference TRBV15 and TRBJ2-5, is DAMVIQNPRYQVTQFGKPVTLSCSQTLNHNVMYWYQQKSSQAPKLLFHYYDKDFNNEADTPDNFQSRRPNTSFCFLDIRSPGLGDTAMYLCATSRDLGFTQETQYFGPGTRLLVL.

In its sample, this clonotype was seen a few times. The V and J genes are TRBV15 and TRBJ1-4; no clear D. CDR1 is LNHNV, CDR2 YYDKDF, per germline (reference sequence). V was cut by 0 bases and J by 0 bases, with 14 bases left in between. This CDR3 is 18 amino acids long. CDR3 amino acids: CATSRDAVMGTTNEKLFF. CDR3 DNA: TGTGCCACCAGCAGAGATGCAGTAATGGGAACAACTAATGAAAAACTGTTTTTT.

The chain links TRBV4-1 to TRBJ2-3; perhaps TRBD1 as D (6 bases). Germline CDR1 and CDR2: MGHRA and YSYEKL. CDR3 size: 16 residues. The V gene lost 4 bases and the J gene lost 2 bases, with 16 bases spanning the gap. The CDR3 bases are TGCGCCAGCAGCCCCGAGGGCAGGGGTAACACAGATACGCAGTATTTT. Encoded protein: CASSPEGRGNTDTQYF.

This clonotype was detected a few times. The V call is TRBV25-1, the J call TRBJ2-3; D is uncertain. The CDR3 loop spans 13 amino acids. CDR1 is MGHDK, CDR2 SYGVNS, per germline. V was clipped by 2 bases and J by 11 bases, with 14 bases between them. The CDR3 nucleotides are TGTGCCAGCAGTGAAGGCTGGGCTAGTCTGCAGTATTTT. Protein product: CASSEGWASLQYF.

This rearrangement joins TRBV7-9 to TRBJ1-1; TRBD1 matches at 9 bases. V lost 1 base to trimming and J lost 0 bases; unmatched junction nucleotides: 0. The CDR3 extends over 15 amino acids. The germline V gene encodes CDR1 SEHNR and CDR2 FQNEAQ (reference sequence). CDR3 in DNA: TGTGCCAGCAGCTTAGGACAGGGGGTGAACACTGAAGCTTTCTTT. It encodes CASSLGQGVNTEAFF.

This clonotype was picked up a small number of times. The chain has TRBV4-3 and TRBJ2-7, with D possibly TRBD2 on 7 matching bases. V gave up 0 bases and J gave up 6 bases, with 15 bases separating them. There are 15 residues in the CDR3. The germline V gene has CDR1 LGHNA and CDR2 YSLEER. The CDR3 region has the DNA TGCGCCAGCAGCCAAGATAGGGGGGGCGCGACCGAGCAGTACTTC. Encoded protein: CASSQDRGGATEQYF.

The CDR3: CASSSGSLEAFF. The CDR3 coding sequence is TGTGCCAGCAGTTCTGGCAGCCTTGAAGCTTTCTTT. This chain links TRBV12-3 or TRBV12-4 with TRBJ1-1; no definite D call. Trimming left V 4 bases short and J 7 bases short, with 10 bases between. This CDR3 is 12 amino acids long.

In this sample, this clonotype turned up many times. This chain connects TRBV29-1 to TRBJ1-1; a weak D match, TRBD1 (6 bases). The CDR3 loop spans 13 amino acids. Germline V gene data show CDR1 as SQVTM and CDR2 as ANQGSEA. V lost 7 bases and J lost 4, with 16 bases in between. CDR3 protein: CSALWGAGTEAFF. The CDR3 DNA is TGCAGCGCCCTGTGGGGGGCGGGCACTGAAGCTTTCTTT.

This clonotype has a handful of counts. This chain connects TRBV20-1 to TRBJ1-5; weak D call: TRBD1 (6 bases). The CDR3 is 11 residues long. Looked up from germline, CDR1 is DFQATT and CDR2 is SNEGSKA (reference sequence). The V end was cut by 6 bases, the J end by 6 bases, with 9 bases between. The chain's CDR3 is CSATRGQPQHF. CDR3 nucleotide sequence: TGCAGTGCCACCAGGGGTCAGCCCCAGCATTTT.

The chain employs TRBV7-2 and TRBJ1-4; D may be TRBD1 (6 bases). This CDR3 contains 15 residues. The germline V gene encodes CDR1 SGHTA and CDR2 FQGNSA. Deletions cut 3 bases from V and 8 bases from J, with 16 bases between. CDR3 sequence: CASSFARQAEEKLFF. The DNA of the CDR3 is TGTGCCAGCAGCTTTGCCCGACAGGCCGAGGAAAAACTGTTTTTT.

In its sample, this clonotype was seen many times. CDR3 residues: CASSEGRGRDVQFF. CDR3 bases: TGTGCCAGCAGTGAGGGCAGGGGGAGAGATGTCCAGTTCTTC. This chain joins TRBV6-1 and TRBJ2-1; 7 positions match TRBD1. This CDR3 has 14 amino acids. Germline loops: CDR1 MNHNS, CDR2 SASEGT. V trimming: 3 bases; J trimming: 13 bases; junction bases outside the gene matches: 12.

CDR3 sequence: CASSVSQGFYNEQFF. The CDR3, as DNA: TGTGCCAGCAGCGTATCACAGGGATTCTACAATGAGCAGTTCTTC. The chain uses TRBV9 and TRBJ2-1, with D possibly TRBD1 on 6 matching bases. The CDR3 totals 15 residues. Per germline, CDR1 SGDLS and CDR2 YYNGEE. Between the trimmed V and J ends, which lost 1 base and 3 bases, there was a span of 11 bases.

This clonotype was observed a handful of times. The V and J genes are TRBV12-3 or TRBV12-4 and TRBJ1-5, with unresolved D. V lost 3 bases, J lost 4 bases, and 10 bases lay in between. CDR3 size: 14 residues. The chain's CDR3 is CASSLERRNQPQHF. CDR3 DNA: TGTGCCAGCAGTTTGGAACGTAGGAATCAGCCCCAGCATTTT.

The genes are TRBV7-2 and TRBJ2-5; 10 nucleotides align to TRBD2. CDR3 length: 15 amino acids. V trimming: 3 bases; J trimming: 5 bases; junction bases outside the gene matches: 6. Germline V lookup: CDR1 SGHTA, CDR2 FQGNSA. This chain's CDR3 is CASSFLSGGGETQYF. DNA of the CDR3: TGTGCCAGCAGCTTTCTAAGCGGGGGGGGCGAGACCCAGTACTTC.

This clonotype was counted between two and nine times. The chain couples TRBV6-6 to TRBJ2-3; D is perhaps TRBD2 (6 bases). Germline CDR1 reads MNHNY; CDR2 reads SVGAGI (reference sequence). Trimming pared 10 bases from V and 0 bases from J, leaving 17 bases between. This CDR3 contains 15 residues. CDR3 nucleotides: TGTGCCATCAAATTCGGGGGTCCTAGCACAGATACGCAGTATTTT. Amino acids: CAIKFGGPSTDTQYF.

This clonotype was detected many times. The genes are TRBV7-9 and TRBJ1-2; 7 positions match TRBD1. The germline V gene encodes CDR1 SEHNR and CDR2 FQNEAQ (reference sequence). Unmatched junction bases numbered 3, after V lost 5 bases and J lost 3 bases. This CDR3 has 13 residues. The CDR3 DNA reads TGTGCCAGCAGCAGGGACAGTGACTATGGCTACACCTTC. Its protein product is CASSRDSDYGYTF.

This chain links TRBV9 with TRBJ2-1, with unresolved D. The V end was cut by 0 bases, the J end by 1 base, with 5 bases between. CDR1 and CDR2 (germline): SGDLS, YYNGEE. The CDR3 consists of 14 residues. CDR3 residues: CASSVDGSYNEQFF. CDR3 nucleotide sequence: TGTGCCAGCAGCGTAGACGGGTCCTACAATGAGCAGTTCTTC.

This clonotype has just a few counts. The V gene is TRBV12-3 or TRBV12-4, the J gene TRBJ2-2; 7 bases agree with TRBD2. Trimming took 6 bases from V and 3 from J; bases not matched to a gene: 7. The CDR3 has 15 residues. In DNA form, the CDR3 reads TGTGCCAGCAGAACGCCGGGACTACACACCGGGGAGCTGTTTTTT. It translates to CASRTPGLHTGELFF.

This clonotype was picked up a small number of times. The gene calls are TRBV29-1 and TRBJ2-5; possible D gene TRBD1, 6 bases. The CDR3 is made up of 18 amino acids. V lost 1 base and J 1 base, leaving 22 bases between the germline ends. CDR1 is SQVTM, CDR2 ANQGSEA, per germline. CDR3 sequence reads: CSVEGPPRQVGPQETQYF. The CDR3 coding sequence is TGCAGCGTTGAAGGCCCGCCTAGACAGGTGGGGCCCCAAGAGACCCAGTACTTC.

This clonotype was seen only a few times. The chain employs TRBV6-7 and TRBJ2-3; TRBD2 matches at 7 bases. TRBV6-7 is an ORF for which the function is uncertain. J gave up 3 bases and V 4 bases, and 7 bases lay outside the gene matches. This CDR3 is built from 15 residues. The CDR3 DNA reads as TGTGCCAGCAGTTTGGAAAGCGGGGAGACAGATACGCAGTATTTT. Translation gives CASSLESGETDTQYF.

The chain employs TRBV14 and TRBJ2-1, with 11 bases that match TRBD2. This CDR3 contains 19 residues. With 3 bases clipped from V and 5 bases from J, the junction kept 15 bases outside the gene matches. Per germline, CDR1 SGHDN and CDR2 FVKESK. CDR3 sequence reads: CASSHYPGTSGISHNEQFF. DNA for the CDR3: TGTGCCAGCAGCCATTATCCCGGGACTAGCGGTATATCCCACAATGAGCAGTTCTTC.

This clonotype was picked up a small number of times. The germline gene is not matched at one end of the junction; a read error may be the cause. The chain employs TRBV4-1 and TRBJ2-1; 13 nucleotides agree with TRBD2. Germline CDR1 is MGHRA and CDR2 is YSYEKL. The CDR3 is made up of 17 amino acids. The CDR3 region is CASSQQWTSGGALIMWF. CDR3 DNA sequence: TGCGCCAGCAGCCAACAGTGGACTAGCGGGGGCGCACTGATTATGTGGTTC.

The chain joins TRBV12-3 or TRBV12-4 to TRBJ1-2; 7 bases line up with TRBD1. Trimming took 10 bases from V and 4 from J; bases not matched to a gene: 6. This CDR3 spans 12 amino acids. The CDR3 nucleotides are TGTGCCATGCGACAGGGTCTCTATGGCTACACCTTC. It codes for CAMRQGLYGYTF.

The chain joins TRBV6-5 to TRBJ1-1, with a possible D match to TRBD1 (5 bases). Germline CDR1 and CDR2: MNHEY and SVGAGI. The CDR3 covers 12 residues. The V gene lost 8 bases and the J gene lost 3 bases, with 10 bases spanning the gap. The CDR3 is CASRPGDTEAFF. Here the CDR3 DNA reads TGTGCCAGCCGGCCGGGGGACACTGAAGCTTTCTTT.

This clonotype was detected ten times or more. CDR3 DNA sequence: TGCGCCAGCAGCTTTAGCAGCGGGGGGCCTTACGAGCAGTACTTC. The encoded protein is CASSFSSGGPYEQYF. J is TRBJ2-7 and V is TRBV5-1; 9 nucleotides agree with TRBD2. From germline, CDR1 is SGHRS and CDR2 YFSETQ. After removal of 2 bases from V and 4 bases from J, the junction contained 7 bases not matched to a gene. The CDR3 is 15 residues long.

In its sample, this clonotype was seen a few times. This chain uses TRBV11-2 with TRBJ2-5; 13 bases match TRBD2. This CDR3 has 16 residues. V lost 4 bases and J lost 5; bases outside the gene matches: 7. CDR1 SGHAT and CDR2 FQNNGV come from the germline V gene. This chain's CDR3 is CASSYTSGGARETQYF. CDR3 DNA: TGTGCCAGCAGCTATACTAGCGGGGGGGCGCGGGAGACCCAGTACTTC.

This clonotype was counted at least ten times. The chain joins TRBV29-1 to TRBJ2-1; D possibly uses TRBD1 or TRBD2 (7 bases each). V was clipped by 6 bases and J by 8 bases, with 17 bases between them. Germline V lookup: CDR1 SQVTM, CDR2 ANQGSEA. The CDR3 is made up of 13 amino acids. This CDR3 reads CSVWGQGGDEQFF. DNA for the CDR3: TGCAGCGTCTGGGGGCAGGGGGGGGATGAGCAGTTCTTC.

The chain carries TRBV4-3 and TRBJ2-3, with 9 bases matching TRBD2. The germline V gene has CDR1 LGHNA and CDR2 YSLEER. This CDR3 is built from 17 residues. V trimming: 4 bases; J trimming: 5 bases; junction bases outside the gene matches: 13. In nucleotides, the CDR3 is TGCGCCAGCAGCCGAGTCGCGCGGGGGGGCCCTGGAGATACGCAGTATTTT. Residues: CASSRVARGGPGDTQYF.

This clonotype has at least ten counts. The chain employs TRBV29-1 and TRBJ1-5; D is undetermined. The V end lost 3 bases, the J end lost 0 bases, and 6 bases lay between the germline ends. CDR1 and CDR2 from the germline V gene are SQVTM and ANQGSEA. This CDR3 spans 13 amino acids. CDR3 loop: CSVESNSNQPQHF. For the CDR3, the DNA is TGCAGCGTTGAGTCGAATAGCAATCAGCCCCAGCATTTT.

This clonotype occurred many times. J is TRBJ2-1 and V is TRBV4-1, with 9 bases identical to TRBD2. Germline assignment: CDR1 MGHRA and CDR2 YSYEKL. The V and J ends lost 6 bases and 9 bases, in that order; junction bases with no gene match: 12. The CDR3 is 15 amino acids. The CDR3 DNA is TGCGCCAGCAGGACCCGCTCTAGCGGGGATGGTGAGCAGTTCTTC. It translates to CASRTRSSGDGEQFF.